The sequence of this T cell receptor beta chain was determined in a study of cytomegalovirus exposure and HLA in healthy donors. Germline assignment: CDR1 SGDLS and CDR2 YYNGEE. Between the trimmed V and J ends, which lost 3 bases and 11 bases, there was a span of 15 bases. The CDR3 length is 13 residues. Primers for the PCR totalled 60 Vbeta and 13 Jbeta. Profiled with immunoSEQ multiplex PCR; TCRdb holds only in-frame clones, not every one. The sample includes 98,000 or so clones, approximately 80% of them seen just once. Unrecorded immune exposures were likely, despite nominal health at sampling. Study-level findings and limits: The majority of CMV-associated TCR beta chains were reported as apparently HLA-restricted in a later analysis. The records held CMV serostatus as the only immune exposure information.

Notes on this clone: As yet, its antigen is unknown.

The sequence came from a middle-aged woman in good health and CMV-seronegative. This chain uses TRBV9 with TRBJ2-1; maybe TRBD2 (6 bases). Sequencing was carried out using PBMCs. The CDR3 DNA is TGTGCCAGCAGCGCGACCTTGGAGGGACAGCAGTTCTTC. Its translation is CASSATLEGQQFF.